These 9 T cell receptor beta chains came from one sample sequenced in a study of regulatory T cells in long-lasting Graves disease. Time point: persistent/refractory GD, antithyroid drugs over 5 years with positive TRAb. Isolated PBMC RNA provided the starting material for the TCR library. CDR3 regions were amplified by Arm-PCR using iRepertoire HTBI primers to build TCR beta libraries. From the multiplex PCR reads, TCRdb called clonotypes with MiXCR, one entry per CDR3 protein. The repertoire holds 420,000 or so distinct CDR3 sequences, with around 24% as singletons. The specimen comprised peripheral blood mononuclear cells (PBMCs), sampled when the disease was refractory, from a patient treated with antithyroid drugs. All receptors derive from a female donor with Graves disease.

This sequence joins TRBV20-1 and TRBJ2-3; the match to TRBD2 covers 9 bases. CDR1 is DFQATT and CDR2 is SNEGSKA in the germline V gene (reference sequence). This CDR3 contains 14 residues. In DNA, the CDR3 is TGCAGCCTACGAATAGCGGGGGTCACAGATACGCAGTATTTT. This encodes CSLRIAGVTDTQYF.

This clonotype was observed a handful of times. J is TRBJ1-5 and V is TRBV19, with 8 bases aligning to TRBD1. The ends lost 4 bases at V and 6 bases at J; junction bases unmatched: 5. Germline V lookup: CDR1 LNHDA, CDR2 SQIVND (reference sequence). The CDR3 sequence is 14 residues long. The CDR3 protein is CASSTDRGIQPQHF. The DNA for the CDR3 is TGTGCCAGTAGTACCGACAGGGGAATTCAGCCCCAGCATTTT.

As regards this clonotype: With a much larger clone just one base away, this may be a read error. CDR3 nucleotide sequence: TGTGCCAGCAGCCCGGACTGGTTCGGTCAGCCCCAGCGTTTT. This translates into CASSPDWFGQPQRF. The chain carries TRBV27 and TRBJ1-5; no definite D call. The germline gives CDR1 MNHEY, CDR2 SMNVEV (reference sequence). This CDR3 region has 14 residues.

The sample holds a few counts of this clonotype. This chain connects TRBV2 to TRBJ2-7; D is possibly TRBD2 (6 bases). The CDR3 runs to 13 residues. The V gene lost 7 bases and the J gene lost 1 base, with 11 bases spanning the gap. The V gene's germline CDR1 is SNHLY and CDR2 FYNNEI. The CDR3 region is CASTSTRSYEQYF. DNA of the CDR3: TGTGCCAGCACGTCGACTAGGTCCTACGAGCAGTACTTC.

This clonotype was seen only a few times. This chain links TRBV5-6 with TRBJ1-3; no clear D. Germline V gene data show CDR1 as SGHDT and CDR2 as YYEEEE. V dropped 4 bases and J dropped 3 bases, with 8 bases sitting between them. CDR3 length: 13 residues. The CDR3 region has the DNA TGTGCCAGCAGCGAGAGCGGTGGAAACACCATATATTTT. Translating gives CASSESGGNTIYF.

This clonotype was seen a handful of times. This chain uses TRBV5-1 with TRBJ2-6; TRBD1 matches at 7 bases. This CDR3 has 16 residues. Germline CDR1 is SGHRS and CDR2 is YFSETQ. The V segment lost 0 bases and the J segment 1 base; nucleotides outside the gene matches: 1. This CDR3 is CASSLVTGSGANVLTF. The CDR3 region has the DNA TGCGCCAGCAGCTTGGTGACAGGGTCTGGGGCCAACGTCCTGACTTTC.

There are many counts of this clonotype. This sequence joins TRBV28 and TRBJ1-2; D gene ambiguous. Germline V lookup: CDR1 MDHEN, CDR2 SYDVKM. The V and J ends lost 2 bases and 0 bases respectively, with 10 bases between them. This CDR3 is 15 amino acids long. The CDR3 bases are TGTGCCAGCAGTTTAGGAGGGAGAGCTAACTATGGCTACACCTTC. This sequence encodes CASSLGGRANYGYTF.

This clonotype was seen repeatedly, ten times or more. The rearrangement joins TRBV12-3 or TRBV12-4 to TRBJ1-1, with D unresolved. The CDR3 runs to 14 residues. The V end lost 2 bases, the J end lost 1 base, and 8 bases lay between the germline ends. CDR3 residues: CASSLRSENTEAFF. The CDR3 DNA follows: TGTGCCAGCAGTTTAAGATCGGAGAACACTGAAGCTTTCTTT.

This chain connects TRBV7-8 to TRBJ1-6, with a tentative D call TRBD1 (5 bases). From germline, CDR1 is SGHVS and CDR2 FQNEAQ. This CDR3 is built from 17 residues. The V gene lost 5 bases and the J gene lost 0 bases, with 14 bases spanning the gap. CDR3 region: CASSPQSGGSYNSPLHF. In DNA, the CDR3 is TGTGCCAGCAGCCCCCAATCGGGGGGCTCCTATAATTCACCCCTCCACTTT.